This T cell receptor (beta chain) was sequenced in a study of OX40 agonist ivuxolimab in advanced cancers. The CDR3 is 14 residues long. J lost 7 bases, V lost 7 bases, and 12 bases had no gene match. Germline lookup yields CDR1 LNHDA and CDR2 SQIVND (reference sequence). TCRdb's copy holds only in-frame clones and misses some; the assay was immunoSEQ multiplex PCR. The sample lists fewer than 100,000 clones, roughly four fifths occurring once. Details on this clone: Its antigen remains unknown.

General study results and limits: What antigens the expanded peripheral T cells recognized was never established. Normalized T-cell clonal expansion was also low in some nonresponders.

The chain is built from TRBV19 and TRBJ1-2; 7 bases line up with TRBD1. This clonotype was obtained from an adult with an advanced solid tumor such as melanoma, head and neck, liver or kidney cancer. The specimen comprised CD4+ or CD8+ T cells sorted from blood, sampled in a trial of the OX40 agonist ivuxolimab. Here the CDR3 DNA reads TGTGCCAGTACCAAGGGACAGACCGTCCGTGGCTACACCTTC. The encoded protein is CASTKGQTVRGYTF.